A single sample gave rise to the 16 T cell receptor beta chains below, sequenced in a study of Ad26.COV2.S vaccination and SARS-CoV-2 variants. Treatment: over 15 received Ad26.COV2.S at low or high dose, single or two shots; about 5 received placebo; per-sample allocation not given. The samples date from day 63 after the first vaccine or placebo injection. Sequenced by immunoSEQ multiplex PCR; TCRdb stores in-frame clones only, minus some. This sample has roughly 350,000 clones, with 75% to 90% found just once. Sequenced material: peripheral blood, taken in a trial of Ad26.COV2.S vaccine versus placebo. Every receptor here comes from a person between 18 and 65 years old who received the Ad26.COV2.S COVID-19 vaccine or a placebo.

The chain employs TRBV10-3 and TRBJ1-5, with a tentative D call TRBD1 (5 bases). In germline, CDR1 is ENHRY, CDR2 SYGVKD. CDR3 size: 15 residues. The V gene lost 0 bases and the J gene lost 1 base, with 7 bases spanning the gap. CDR3 sequence reads: CAISESQGSNQPQHF. CDR3 nucleotides: TGTGCCATCAGTGAGTCGCAGGGAAGCAATCAGCCCCAGCATTTT.

This rearrangement joins TRBV15 to TRBJ1-1; D unclear. Trimming pared 4 bases from V and 1 base from J, leaving 10 bases between. Germline loops: CDR1 LNHNV, CDR2 YYDKDF (reference sequence). This CDR3 has 14 amino acids. The CDR3 spells CATSKSGANTEAFF. CDR3 bases: TGTGCCACCAGCAAGTCAGGTGCGAACACTGAAGCTTTCTTT. Full variable domain (outside the CDR3, taken from reference TRBV15 and TRBJ1-1): DAMVIQNPRYQVTQFGKPVTLSCSQTLNHNVMYWYQQKSSQAPKLLFHYYDKDFNNEADTPDNFQSRRPNTSFCFLDIRSPGLGDTAMYLCATSKSGANTEAFFGQGTRLTVV.

This sequence joins TRBV7-9 and TRBJ1-4; D gene uncertain. The CDR3 extends over 14 amino acids. Germline values: CDR1 SEHNR, CDR2 FQNEAQ (reference sequence). Trimming cost V 1 base and J 5 bases, with 8 bases left between them. The CDR3 protein is CASSLGSQNEKLFF. The CDR3 region has the DNA TGTGCCAGCAGCTTAGGCTCTCAAAATGAAAAACTGTTTTTT.

This clone showed up just once. V is TRBV19 and J is TRBJ1-2, with D tentatively TRBD1 (5 bases). The CDR3 totals 13 residues. Deletions cut 3 bases from V and 6 bases from J, with 11 bases between. Germline CDR1 and CDR2: LNHDA and SQIVND (reference sequence). The CDR3 spells CASSIARVDGYTF. CDR3 in DNA: TGTGCCAGTAGTATCGCCAGGGTGGATGGCTACACCTTC.

The V call is TRBV5-6, the J call TRBJ1-5; weak D call: TRBD1 (6 bases). Trimming cost V 1 base and J 4 bases, with 15 bases left between them. From germline, CDR1 is SGHDT and CDR2 YYEEEE. This CDR3 spans 16 amino acids. The CDR3 reads CASSLSTGTLNQPQHF. CDR3 in DNA: TGTGCCAGCAGCTTGTCCACCGGGACACTTAATCAGCCCCAGCATTTT.

The V call is TRBV9, the J call TRBJ2-5; D might be TRBD1 or TRBD2, each matching 6 bases. In germline, CDR1 is SGDLS, CDR2 YYNGEE. This CDR3 comprises 14 residues. The V gene lost 0 bases and the J gene lost 4 bases, with 10 bases spanning the gap. The CDR3 is CASSVEWGAETQYF. The CDR3 bases are TGTGCCAGCAGCGTAGAATGGGGGGCAGAGACCCAGTACTTC.

V is TRBV11-2 and J is TRBJ1-6; no reliable D call. The CDR3 has 14 residues. Germline values: CDR1 SGHAT, CDR2 FQNNGV. Trimming pared 5 bases from V and 4 bases from J, leaving 9 bases between. In DNA, the CDR3 is TGTGCCAGCAGCCCCTCAGCTTATAATTCACCCCTCCACTTT. Its protein product is CASSPSAYNSPLHF.

This clone was picked up one time. This rearrangement joins TRBV27 to TRBJ2-5; TRBD1 agrees at 7 bases. V was pared by 6 bases and J by 2 bases, with 9 bases of the junction left unmatched. From germline, CDR1 is MNHEY and CDR2 SMNVEV (reference sequence). The CDR3 consists of 15 residues. The CDR3 nucleotides are TGTGCCAGCAGGGATACGGGACAGCTGCAAGAGACCCAGTACTTC. It translates to CASRDTGQLQETQYF.

The rearrangement joins TRBV29-1 to TRBJ1-1; 7 nucleotides line up with TRBD1. CDR3 length equals 13 residues. CDR1 and CDR2 from the germline V gene are SQVTM and ANQGSEA. V lost 6 bases to trimming and J lost 0 bases; unmatched junction nucleotides: 4. CDR3 loop: CSVAGTVNTEAFF. As DNA, the CDR3 is TGCAGCGTGGCCGGGACAGTGAACACTGAAGCTTTCTTT.

The chain carries TRBV19 and TRBJ2-4, with D uncertain. Germline V gene sequence: CDR1 LNHDA, CDR2 SQIVND (reference sequence). V was pared by 2 bases and J by 0 bases, with 8 bases between. This CDR3 is built from 15 residues. This CDR3 is CASSIRRRAKNIQYF. The CDR3 DNA reads as TGTGCCAGTAGTATAAGGCGGAGAGCCAAAAACATTCAGTACTTC.

The CDR3 bases are TGCGCCAGCAGCTTGGCTAGCGGGAGGGCCTATAGGGCCGGGGAGCTGTTTTTT. Residues: CASSLASGRAYRAGELFF. The chain is built from TRBV5-1 and TRBJ2-2; TRBD2 aligns across 12 bases. The J segment lost 6 bases and the V segment lost 0 bases, leaving 9 bases of the junction unmatched. In germline, CDR1 is SGHRS, CDR2 YFSETQ. The CDR3 contains 18 residues.

This chain uses TRBV4-1 with TRBJ2-4, with D perhaps matching TRBD2 (6 bases). The ends were cut back, 0 bases at V and 15 bases at J, with 15 bases in the middle. Germline CDR1 and CDR2: MGHRA and YSYEKL. The CDR3 is made up of 13 amino acids. CDR3 DNA sequence: TGCGCCAGCAGCCAAGATCTGGAGGGGCGCTTGTACTTC. Its protein is CASSQDLEGRLYF.

The chain uses TRBV6-5 and TRBJ2-1; D is unresolved. Germline CDR1 is MNHEY and CDR2 is SVGAGI. The V end was cut by 2 bases, the J end by 0 bases, with 8 bases between. The CDR3 length is 15 residues. The chain's CDR3 is CASSYRVGSYNEQFF. CDR3 DNA sequence: TGTGCCAGCAGTTACAGAGTAGGCTCCTACAATGAGCAGTTCTTC.

CDR3 region: CAISESEVTLNGYTF. The CDR3 DNA follows: TGTGCCATCAGTGAGTCGGAAGTAACATTGAATGGCTACACCTTC. The chain joins TRBV10-3 to TRBJ1-2; D gene uncertain. The germline V gene has CDR1 ENHRY and CDR2 SYGVKD. This CDR3 has 15 amino acids. V dropped 0 bases and J dropped 6 bases, with 14 bases sitting between them.

The V call is TRBV27, the J call TRBJ2-7, with 7 bases fitting TRBD1. The CDR3 length is 15 residues. The V segment lost 2 bases and the J segment 1 base; nucleotides outside the gene matches: 5. In germline, CDR1 is MNHEY, CDR2 SMNVEV (reference sequence). CDR3 amino acids: CASSLNRGGSYEQYF. In nucleotides, the CDR3 is TGTGCCAGCAGTTTAAACAGGGGCGGGTCCTACGAGCAGTACTTC.

V is TRBV5-4 and J is TRBJ1-1, with D maybe TRBD1 (6 bases). Germline CDR1 is SGHNT and CDR2 is YYREEE (reference sequence). The CDR3 loop spans 14 amino acids. V was clipped by 4 bases and J by 6 bases, with 16 bases between them. As DNA, the CDR3 is TGTGCCAGCAGCCTGGTGGGGGGCGAGGCTGAAGCTTTCTTT. It specifies CASSLVGGEAEAFF. Variable domain in full (rest from reference TRBV5-4 and TRBJ1-1): ETGVTQSPTHLIKTRGQQVTLRCSSQSGHNTVSWYQQALGQGPQFIFQYYREEENGRGNFPPRFSGLQFPNYSSELNVNALELDDSALYLCASSLVGGEAEAFFGQGTRLTVV.